This is a list of T cell receptor beta chains from one sample in a study of T cell repertoires in cytomegalovirus infection. TCRdb processed the reads anew with MiXCR; each CDR3 protein has one entry. In the table there are around 300,000 distinct CDR3 sequences, approximately 22% of which are singletons. These TCRs' antigens remain unknown. Here the sequenced sample was cultured PBMCs, taken from culture after CMV antigen stimulation. The receptors originated from a human donor in good health (CMV status not recorded). Some clones in this sample may be carry-over from other donors' samples. CDR3s include the opening cysteine and the closing phenylalanine or tryptophan. D genes are given only for firm matches. The size of a clone is reported for some rows only, either as once, few or many, or as a class for expanded clones.

abundance,d_gene,j_gene,v_gene,CDR3aa,CDR3nt
few,TRBD1,TRBJ2-3,TRBV5-1,CASSLSVTGKYTDTQYF,TGCGCCAGCAGCTTGAGCGTGACAGGGAAATACACAGATACGCAGTATTTT
.,.,TRBJ2-5,TRBV7-9,CASTKGGDQETQYF,TGTGCCAGCACCAAAGGGGGAGATCAAGAGACCCAGTACTTC
many,.,TRBJ1-2,TRBV7-2,CASSLAPGQTNYGYTF,TGTGCCAGCAGCTTAGCTCCGGGTCAGACTAACTATGGCTACACCTTC
many,.,TRBJ2-1,TRBV7-2,CASSLRRADNEQFF,TGTGCCAGCAGCTTAAGGCGGGCCGACAATGAGCAGTTCTTC
.,.,TRBJ1-2,TRBV19,CASNERALLPHYGYTF,TGTGCCAGTAACGAGAGGGCCCTCCTACCCCACTATGGCTACACCTTC
few,.,TRBJ1-6,TRBV4-1,CASSRTQVSNSPLHF,TGCGCCAGCAGCCGGACACAGGTTTCGAATTCACCCCTCCACTTT
few,.,TRBJ2-7,TRBV15,CATSSDRYEQYF,TGTGCCACCAGCAGTGACCGGTACGAGCAGTACTTC
.,.,TRBJ1-4,TRBV12-3/TRBV12-4,CASSTDNNEKLFF,TGTGCCAGCAGTACTGACAATAATGAAAAACTGTTTTTT
many,.,TRBJ1-4,TRBV7-8,CASSPRRTKPNEKLFF,TGTGCCAGCAGCCCACGGAGAACGAAACCGAATGAAAAACTGTTTTTT
.,.,TRBJ2-7,TRBV19,CASGDGYEQYF,TGTGCCAGTGGGGACGGATACGAGCAGTACTTC
few,TRBD2,TRBJ2-5,TRBV6-1,CASSVLAGKGETQYF,TGTGCCAGCAGTGTCTTAGCGGGCAAGGGGGAGACCCAGTACTTC
many,TRBD2,TRBJ2-1,TRBV7-9,CASSLKRAPAGGQNEQFF,TGTGCCAGCAGCTTAAAAAGAGCTCCAGCGGGAGGGCAGAATGAGCAGTTCTTC
.,TRBD2,TRBJ2-1,TRBV11-3,CASSRRGGLDNEQFF,TGTGCCAGCAGCCGAAGGGGGGGACTAGACAATGAGCAGTTCTTC
few,.,TRBJ1-4,TRBV10-3,CATRRNEGEKLFF,TGTGCCACCCGACGAAACGAGGGTGAAAAACTGTTTTTT
many,.,TRBJ2-1,TRBV6-5,CASSYSSDIGAYNEQFF,TGTGCCAGCAGTTACTCGAGTGATATCGGGGCATACAATGAGCAGTTCTTC
.,.,TRBJ2-1,TRBV6-2/TRBV6-3,CASSLYHDNEQFF,TGTGCCAGCAGCTTATACCATGACAATGAGCAGTTCTTC
.,TRBD2,TRBJ2-7,TRBV12-3/TRBV12-4,CASSSLAGGYYEQYF,TGTGCCAGCAGTTCCCTAGCGGGAGGTTACTACGAGCAGTACTTC
once,TRBD2,TRBJ2-5,TRBV5-4,CASSPSSGRASETQYF,TGTGCCAGCAGCCCTTCTAGCGGGAGGGCCTCAGAGACCCAGTACTTC
.,.,TRBJ2-5,TRBV20-1,CSAPERETQYF,TGCAGTGCCCCGGAGCGAGAGACCCAGTACTTC
many,.,TRBJ2-7,TRBV7-9,CASSSGQNYEQYF,TGTGCCAGCAGCTCGGGACAAAACTACGAGCAGTACTTC
.,.,TRBJ1-3,TRBV28,CASSLTARNTIYF,TGTGCCAGCAGTTTAACCGCCAGAAACACCATATATTTT
few,TRBD1,TRBJ1-2,TRBV5-6,CASRSSYRGPNYGYTF,TGTGCCAGCAGGTCTTCCTACAGGGGACCCAACTATGGCTACACCTTC
.,.,TRBJ2-2,TRBV3-1,CASSFGGAGYTGELFF,TGTGCCAGCAGCTTCGGAGGCGCGGGCTACACCGGGGAGCTGTTTTTT
.,.,TRBJ1-2,TRBV28,CASREQGNPYGYTF,TGTGCCAGCAGGGAGCAGGGGAACCCGTATGGCTACACCTTC